The text below deals with one TCR beta chain. The sample comes from a study of blood T cell repertoires in COVID-19. On the study more broadly: T cells, B-cell-depleted T cells, or PBMCs supplied cDNA or gDNA.

Method: immunoSEQ multiplex PCR; TCRdb's copy keeps in-frame clones and lacks some. The sample has about 87,000 clones, 80% to 85% seen once; the top ten hold around a sixth. Per germline, CDR1 KGHDR and CDR2 SFDVKD. This CDR3 is built from 13 residues. V dropped 3 bases and J dropped 5 bases, with 9 bases sitting between them. The sample comprised peripheral blood. The origin of this receptor is a woman over 75 with active or convalescent COVID-19. The chain recombines TRBV24-1 with TRBJ1-2, with D unclear. DNA of the CDR3: TGTGCCACCAGTGATCCGGGTCGTTATGGCTACACCTTC. It codes for CATSDPGRYGYTF.